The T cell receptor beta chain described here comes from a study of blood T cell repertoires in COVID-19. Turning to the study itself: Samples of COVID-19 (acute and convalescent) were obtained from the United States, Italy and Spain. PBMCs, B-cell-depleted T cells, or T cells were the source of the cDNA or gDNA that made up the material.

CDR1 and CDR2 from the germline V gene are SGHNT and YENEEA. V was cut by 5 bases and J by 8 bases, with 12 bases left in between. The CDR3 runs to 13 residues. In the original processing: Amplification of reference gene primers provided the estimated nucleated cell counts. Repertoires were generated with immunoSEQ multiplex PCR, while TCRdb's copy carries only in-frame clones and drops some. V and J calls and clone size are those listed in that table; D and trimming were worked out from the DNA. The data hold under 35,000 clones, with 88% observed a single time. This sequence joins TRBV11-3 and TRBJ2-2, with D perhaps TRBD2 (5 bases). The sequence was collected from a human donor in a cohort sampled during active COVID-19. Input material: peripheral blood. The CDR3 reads CASSPDFSGELFF. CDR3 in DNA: TGTGCCAGCAGCCCGGACTTCTCGGGGGAGCTGTTTTTT. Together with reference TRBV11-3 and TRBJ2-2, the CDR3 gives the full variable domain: EAGVVQSPRYKIIEKKQPVAFWCNPISGHNTLYWYLQNLGQGPELLIRYENEEAVDDSQLPKDRFSAERLKGVDSTLKIQPAELGDSAVYLCASSPDFSGELFFGEGSRLTVL.